The sequence of this T cell receptor (beta chain) was determined in a study of human T cells and chemical hapten exposure. About the study: DPC at 2% was the sensitizing agent, placed on approximately 2 cm by approximately 2 cm of upper inner arm skin. Patients additionally received therapeutic doses of diphenylcyclopropenone on the scalp once a week, and this continued throughout the approximately 22-week study.

TCRdb recomputed calls from the RACE reads with MiXCR, one row per CDR3 protein. Among nearly 95,000 distinct CDR3 sequences listed, approximately 11% were seen once. The junction had 7 bases not matched to a gene; V was cut back by 3 bases and J by 1 base. The germline gives CDR1 MDHEN, CDR2 SYDVKM. CDR3 size: 17 residues. Indicated time point: patch test 2, 6 weeks after DPC sensitization. The treatment was: therapeutic diphenylcyclopropenone sensitization with weekly scalp DPC. This chain joins TRBV28 and TRBJ2-1; 9 bases agree with TRBD2. This sample comprised whole blood, obtained in connection with sensitization to the hapten diphenylcyclopropenone (DPC). This clonotype was obtained from a man aged 40-49 years with alopecia areata. Some clones in this sample may be carry-over from other donors' samples. The CDR3 spells CASSLIVAGASYNEQFF. CDR3 nucleotides: TGTGCCAGCAGTTTGATAGTAGCGGGAGCTTCCTACAATGAGCAGTTCTTC. The complete variable domain, with remaining parts taken from reference TRBV28 and TRBJ2-1, reads DVKVTQSSRYLVKRTGEKVFLECVQDMDHENMFWYRQDPGLGLRLIYFSYDVKMKEKGDIPEGYSVSREKKERFSLILESASTNQTSMYLCASSLIVAGASYNEQFFGPGTRLTVL.